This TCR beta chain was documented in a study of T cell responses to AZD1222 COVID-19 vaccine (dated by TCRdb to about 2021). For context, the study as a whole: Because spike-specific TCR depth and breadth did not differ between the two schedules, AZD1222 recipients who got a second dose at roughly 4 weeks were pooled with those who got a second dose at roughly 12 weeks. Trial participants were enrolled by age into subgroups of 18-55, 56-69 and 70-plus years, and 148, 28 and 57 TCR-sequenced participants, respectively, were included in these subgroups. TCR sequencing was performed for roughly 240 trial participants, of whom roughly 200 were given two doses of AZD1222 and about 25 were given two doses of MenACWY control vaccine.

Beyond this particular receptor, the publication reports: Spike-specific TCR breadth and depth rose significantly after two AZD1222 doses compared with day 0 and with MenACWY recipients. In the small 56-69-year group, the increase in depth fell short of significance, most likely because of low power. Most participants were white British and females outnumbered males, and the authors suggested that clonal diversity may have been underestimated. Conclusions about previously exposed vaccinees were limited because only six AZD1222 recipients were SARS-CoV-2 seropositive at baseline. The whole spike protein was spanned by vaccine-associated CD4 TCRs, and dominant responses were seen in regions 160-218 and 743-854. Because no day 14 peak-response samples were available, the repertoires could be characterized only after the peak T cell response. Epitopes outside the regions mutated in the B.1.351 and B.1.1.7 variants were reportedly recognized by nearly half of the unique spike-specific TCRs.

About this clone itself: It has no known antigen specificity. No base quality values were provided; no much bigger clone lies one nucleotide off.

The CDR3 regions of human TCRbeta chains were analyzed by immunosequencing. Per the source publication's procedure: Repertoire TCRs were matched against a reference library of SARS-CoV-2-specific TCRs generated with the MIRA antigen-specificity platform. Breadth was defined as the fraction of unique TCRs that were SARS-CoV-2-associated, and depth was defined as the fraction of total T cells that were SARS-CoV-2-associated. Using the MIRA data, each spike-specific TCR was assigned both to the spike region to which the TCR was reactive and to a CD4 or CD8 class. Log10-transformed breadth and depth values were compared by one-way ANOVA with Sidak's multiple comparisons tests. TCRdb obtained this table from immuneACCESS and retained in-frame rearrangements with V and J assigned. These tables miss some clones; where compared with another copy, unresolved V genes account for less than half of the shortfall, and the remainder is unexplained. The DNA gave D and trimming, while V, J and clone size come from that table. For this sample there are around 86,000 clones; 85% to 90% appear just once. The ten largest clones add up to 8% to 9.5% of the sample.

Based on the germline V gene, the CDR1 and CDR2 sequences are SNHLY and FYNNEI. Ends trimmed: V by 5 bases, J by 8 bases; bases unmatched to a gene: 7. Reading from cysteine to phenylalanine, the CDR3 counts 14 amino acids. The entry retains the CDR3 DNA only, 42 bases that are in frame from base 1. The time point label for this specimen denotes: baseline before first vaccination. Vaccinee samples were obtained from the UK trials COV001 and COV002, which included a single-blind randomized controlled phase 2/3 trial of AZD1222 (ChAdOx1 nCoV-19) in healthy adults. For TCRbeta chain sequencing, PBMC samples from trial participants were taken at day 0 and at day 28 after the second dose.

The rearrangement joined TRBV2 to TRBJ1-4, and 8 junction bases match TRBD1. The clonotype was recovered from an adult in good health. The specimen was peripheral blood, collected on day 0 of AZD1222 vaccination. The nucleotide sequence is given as TGTGCCAGCAGTTTACAGGGGGTCCGGGAAAAACTGTTTTTT. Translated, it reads CASSLQGVREKLFF.